The sample holds one count of the clone carrying this T cell receptor beta chain. Repertoires were generated with immunoSEQ multiplex PCR, while TCRdb's copy carries only in-frame clones and drops some. The table has 49,000 or so clones, approximately 85% seen once. This entry comes from a study of glioma-infiltrating T cells after dendritic cell vaccination. J gave up 7 bases and V 2 bases, and 15 bases lay outside the gene matches. The CDR3 contains 19 residues. Germline assignment: CDR1 MNHNS and CDR2 SASEGT. The chain couples TRBV6-1 to TRBJ2-7; 15 nucleotides agree with TRBD2. Sequencing was performed on blood, taken before dendritic cell vaccination. The sequence came from a human donor with glioblastoma. The CDR3: CASSEKWTSGRAFLEEQYF. CDR3 sequence (DNA): TGTGCCAGCAGTGAAAAGTGGACTAGCGGGAGGGCCTTTCTGGAAGAGCAGTACTTC.